These T cell receptor beta chains were read from a single sample in a study of CD8 T cells in Susac syndrome. TCRdb re-called the immunoSEQ multiplex PCR reads through MiXCR, storing one row per CDR3 protein. Of approximately 150,000 distinct CDR3 sequences listed, roughly 95% are singletons. Sequencing used CD4+ T cells from PBMCs. The receptor source for this set is a human donor in good health. CDR3s include the opening cysteine and the closing phenylalanine or tryptophan. D genes are given only for firm matches. Clone size, where shown, is once, few, many, or a class for clones that have expanded.

size: .; J: TRBJ1-1; V: TRBV5-4; D: .; DNA: TGTGCCAGCAGGCCTAGGGGGTCGATGAACACTGAAGCTTTCTTT; CDR3: CASRPRGSMNTEAFF
size: once; J: TRBJ2-2; V: TRBV12-3/TRBV12-4; D: TRBD2; DNA: TGTGCCAGCAGACTAGCGGGGGCGAACACCGGGGAGCTGTTTTTT; CDR3: CASRLAGANTGELFF
size: .; J: TRBJ2-7; V: TRBV12-3/TRBV12-4; D: TRBD1; DNA: TGTGCCAGCAGTTGGGACAGGGTAGTCTACGAGCAGTACTTC; CDR3: CASSWDRVVYEQYF
size: .; J: TRBJ2-7; V: TRBV29-1; D: TRBD1; DNA: TGCAGCGTTTCACCGGGACAGCACTACGAGCAGTACTTC; CDR3: CSVSPGQHYEQYF
size: .; J: TRBJ1-5; V: TRBV2; D: TRBD1; DNA: TGTGCCAGCCTCTTGGACAGGGCGTATCAGCCCCAGCATTTT; CDR3: CASLLDRAYQPQHF
size: .; J: TRBJ2-2; V: TRBV2; D: .; DNA: TGTGCCAGCATGCAGCTACGCTTGAACACCGGGGAGCTGTTTTTT; CDR3: CASMQLRLNTGELFF
size: few; J: TRBJ2-7; V: TRBV7-7; D: .; DNA: TGTGCTAGCAGCTTAGGGCAGAGCTCCTACGAGCAGTACTTC; CDR3: CASSLGQSSYEQYF
size: .; J: TRBJ1-2; V: TRBV29-1; D: TRBD1; DNA: TGCAGCGCCGCACCATCAGGGGGCTATGGCTACACCTTC; CDR3: CSAAPSGGYGYTF
size: .; J: TRBJ2-7; V: TRBV2; D: .; DNA: TGTGCCAGCAGTGTGGAAAAGATCTCCTACGAGCAGTACTTC; CDR3: CASSVEKISYEQYF
size: .; J: TRBJ2-1; V: TRBV6-2/TRBV6-3; D: .; DNA: TGTGCCAGCAGTAGGGGCTACAATGAGCAGTTCTTC; CDR3: CASSRGYNEQFF
size: .; J: TRBJ2-7; V: TRBV3-1; D: .; DNA: TGTGCCAGCGGGGCAGGGGCCTACGAGCAGTACTTC; CDR3: CASGAGAYEQYF
size: .; J: TRBJ2-3; V: TRBV27; D: .; DNA: TGTGCCAGCAGTTCCCCTTCCAGGGGGGTCGGGAAAGATACGCAGTATTTT; CDR3: CASSSPSRGVGKDTQYF
size: .; J: TRBJ2-1; V: TRBV28; D: TRBD1; DNA: TGTGCCAGCAGTTTAGACAGGGTCGCCTACAATGAGCAGTTCTTC; CDR3: CASSLDRVAYNEQFF
size: .; J: TRBJ2-1; V: TRBV6-2/TRBV6-3; D: .; DNA: TGTGCCATAGGACTTTCGCAGTTCTTC; CDR3: CAIGLSQFF
size: .; J: TRBJ2-7; V: TRBV28; D: .; DNA: TGTGCCAGCAGTTCGCTTAACCCCTACGAGCAGTACTTC; CDR3: CASSSLNPYEQYF
size: .; J: TRBJ2-1; V: TRBV9; D: .; DNA: TGTGCCAGCAGCGTAGAAGGGGGGCACTACAATGAGCAGTTCTTC; CDR3: CASSVEGGHYNEQFF
size: .; J: TRBJ2-7; V: TRBV29-1; D: .; DNA: TGCAGCGTGGGCTACATAGGGGAGAGGTACTCCTACGAGCAGTACTTC; CDR3: CSVGYIGERYSYEQYF
size: .; J: TRBJ2-1; V: TRBV6-1; D: TRBD2; DNA: TGTGCCAGCGGGTCTAGCGGACACAATGAGCAGTTCTTC; CDR3: CASGSSGHNEQFF
size: .; J: TRBJ1-4; V: TRBV5-1; D: .; DNA: TGCGCCAGCAGCTTGGGGAGGGCAACTAATGAAAAACTGTTTTTT; CDR3: CASSLGRATNEKLFF
size: .; J: TRBJ2-2; V: TRBV4-1; D: TRBD1; DNA: TGCGCCAGCAGAACAGGGGCTACCGGGGAGCTGTTTTTT; CDR3: CASRTGATGELFF
size: once; J: TRBJ2-3; V: TRBV29-1; D: .; DNA: TGCAGCGTTGAATGGGCGGCTAGCACAGATACGCAGTATTTT; CDR3: CSVEWAASTDTQYF
size: .; J: TRBJ1-6; V: TRBV5-6; D: .; DNA: TGTGCCAGCAGCTTAGAGGGGGTAGCGAATTCACCCCTCCACTTT; CDR3: CASSLEGVANSPLHF
size: .; J: TRBJ2-4; V: TRBV28; D: .; DNA: TGTGCCAGCAGTTCTCGGGGACCTTCTCCCTTTCAGTACTTC; CDR3: CASSSRGPSPFQYF
size: .; J: TRBJ2-7; V: TRBV29-1; D: TRBD1; DNA: TGCAGCGTTAAGCGACAGGGGTACCCCTACGAGCAGTACTTC; CDR3: CSVKRQGYPYEQYF
size: once; J: TRBJ1-2; V: TRBV20-1; D: TRBD1; DNA: TGCAGTGCTTCCGACAGGGATAACTATGGCTACACCTTC; CDR3: CSASDRDNYGYTF
size: .; J: TRBJ2-5; V: TRBV4-2; D: .; DNA: TGTGCCAGCAGCCAAGAGGAAGGCAGGGCGGGTGAGACCCAGTACTTC; CDR3: CASSQEEGRAGETQYF
size: once; J: TRBJ1-5; V: TRBV4-2; D: TRBD1; DNA: TGTGCCAGCAGCCAACTACAGGGGGCTGTGGGTCAGCCCCAGCATTTT; CDR3: CASSQLQGAVGQPQHF
size: .; J: TRBJ2-1; V: TRBV4-1; D: TRBD2; DNA: TGCGCCAGCAGCCAAGAGCTAGCGGGAGGGAACAATGAGCAGTTCTTC; CDR3: CASSQELAGGNNEQFF
size: .; J: TRBJ1-2; V: TRBV4-2; D: .; DNA: TGTGCCAGCAGCCAAAGAAGGAGTTCTAACTATGGCTACACCTTC; CDR3: CASSQRRSSNYGYTF
size: .; J: TRBJ1-1; V: TRBV3-1; D: TRBD1; DNA: TGTGCCAGCAGCCAGGACAGGTTAGGTGAAGCTTTCTTT; CDR3: CASSQDRLGEAFF
size: .; J: TRBJ1-3; V: TRBV3-1; D: TRBD1; DNA: TGTGCCAGCAGCCGGACAGGGGATCTCTCTGGAAACACCATATATTTT; CDR3: CASSRTGDLSGNTIYF
size: once; J: TRBJ1-1; V: TRBV3-1; D: .; DNA: TGTGCCAGCAGCCAAGTCAGATCGAACACTGAAGCTTTCTTT; CDR3: CASSQVRSNTEAFF
size: .; J: TRBJ1-5; V: TRBV28; D: .; DNA: TGTGCCAGTAGACAGTCAGCTAGCAATCAGCCCCAGCATTTT; CDR3: CASRQSASNQPQHF
size: .; J: TRBJ2-5; V: TRBV10-3; D: TRBD2; DNA: TGTGCCATCAGTGACCACGGGAGGGCCAGAGAGACCCAGTACTTC; CDR3: CAISDHGRARETQYF
size: .; J: TRBJ2-3; V: TRBV19; D: .; DNA: TGTGCCAGTAGTAGGAAGCGGGCGACCACAGATACGCAGTATTTT; CDR3: CASSRKRATTDTQYF
size: .; J: TRBJ2-5; V: TRBV7-9; D: .; DNA: TGTGCCAGCAGCGCGGATATTGGAGAGACCCAGTACTTC; CDR3: CASSADIGETQYF
size: .; J: TRBJ2-3; V: TRBV5-1; D: TRBD2; DNA: TGCGCCAGCAGCCCAGGACTAGCGGGAGGTCGCACAGATACGCAGTATTTT; CDR3: CASSPGLAGGRTDTQYF